The 8 T cell receptor beta chains below all came from one sample that was sequenced in a study of graft-versus-host responses after intestinal transplantation. The assay was immunoSEQ multiplex PCR, and TCRdb's table has in-frame clones only and misses some. This sample yields about 97,000 clones, of which 91% are seen a single time; approximately 0.18% belongs to the top ten. These receptors have no identified antigens. The specimen comprised unstimulated CD4+ T cells sorted from spleen or lymph node cells, sampled before transplant. These receptor sequences come from a human donor who was the organ donor for an intestinal transplant.

The chain joins TRBV6-5 to TRBJ1-5; 7 bases fit TRBD1. V was pared by 6 bases and J by 0 bases, with 5 bases of the junction left unmatched. This CDR3 spans 15 amino acids. CDR1 and CDR2 (germline): MNHEY, SVGAGI. CDR3 in DNA: TGTGCCAGCAGACCGGACAGGAATAGCAATCAGCCCCAGCATTTT. Translation: CASRPDRNSNQPQHF.

This clone was seen a single time. The chain has TRBV6-6 and TRBJ2-7, with 11 bases aligning to TRBD1. CDR1 is MNHNY, CDR2 SVGAGI, per germline (reference sequence). J gave up 4 bases and V 2 bases, and 4 bases lay outside the gene matches. The CDR3 is 15 residues long. CDR3 in DNA: TGTGCCAGCAGTTACGGCGGGACAGGGGGTTACGAGCAGTACTTC. It codes for CASSYGGTGGYEQYF.

The chain combines TRBV18 with TRBJ2-5; no reliable D call. The J call may be mistaken, given a closer DNA end match to TRBJ2-7. The CDR3 is 16 amino acids. Germline V gene sequence: CDR1 KGHSH, CDR2 LQKENI. Here the CDR3 reads CASSPFLSSNNYEQYF. The DNA of the CDR3 is TGTGCCAGCTCACCATTCTTGTCCTCGAATAACTACGAGCAGTACTTC.

V usage is TRBV5-1 and J usage is TRBJ2-5, with 7 bases aligning to TRBD1. CDR3 size: 15 residues. V shed 4 bases and J 4 bases; nucleotides not matched to a gene: 10. The germline V gene encodes CDR1 SGHRS and CDR2 YFSETQ. The CDR3 bases are TGCGCCAGCAGCCACCTGACAGGGTTCGGAGAGACCCAGTACTTC. Encoded protein: CASSHLTGFGETQYF.

The J gene is TRBJ2-7, the V gene TRBV7-2; D is unclear. This CDR3 has 13 residues. The V gene lost 5 bases and the J gene lost 0 bases, with 8 bases spanning the gap. Germline CDR1 SGHTA, CDR2 FQGNSA. CDR3 in amino acids: CASSLASSYEQYF. CDR3 sequence (DNA): TGTGCCAGCAGCCTGGCTAGCTCCTACGAGCAGTACTTC.

The CDR3 reads CASIPTAGAGELFF. The CDR3 bases are TGCGCCAGCATCCCTACAGCCGGGGCCGGGGAGCTGTTTTTT. The chain is built from TRBV5-1 and TRBJ2-2; tentatively, D is TRBD2 (5 bases). Germline-derived CDR1 and CDR2 are SGHRS and YFSETQ. The CDR3 extends over 14 amino acids. The V end was cut by 6 bases, the J end by 6 bases, with 15 bases between.

The CDR3 DNA reads TGTGCCAGCACCCGAGGGACTAGCGGGGACAATGAGCAGTTCTTC. Amino acid sequence: CASTRGTSGDNEQFF. This chain links TRBV6-5 with TRBJ2-1, with TRBD2 matching 13 bases. This CDR3 is built from 15 residues. Per germline, CDR1 MNHEY and CDR2 SVGAGI. The V gene end was trimmed by 7 bases and the J gene end by 5 bases; junction bases not matched to a gene: 5.

V usage is TRBV30 and J usage is TRBJ1-2, with D perhaps TRBD1 (6 bases). The CDR3 consists of 12 residues. V lost 4 bases and J 7 bases, leaving 13 bases between the germline ends. Germline V lookup: CDR1 GTSNPN, CDR2 SVGIG (reference sequence). The CDR3 DNA follows: TGTGCCTGGATCCAGGGGTTCGGTGGCTACACCTTC. Its protein is CAWIQGFGGYTF.